This is a list of T cell receptor beta chains from one sample in a study of shared clonotypes between healthy human individuals. Repertoires were generated with immunoSEQ multiplex PCR, while TCRdb's copy carries only in-frame clones and drops some. Of about 510,000 clones in the sample, 95% to 97% are singletons; the top ten hold roughly 0.06%. The sequencing sample was made of naive CD4+ T cells sorted from blood. The source of these receptors is a woman in her twenties or thirties in good health. Both conserved end residues are part of each CDR3. D genes are given only for firm matches. For some rows the clone size is stated as once, few or many, or as a class when expanded; others skip it.

>TRBV18|-|TRBJ2-3|13|-
TGTGCCAGCTCATACGGTAGCACAGATACGCAGTATTTT
CASSYGSTDTQYF
>TRBV30|-|TRBJ1-2|14|-
TGTGCCTGGAGTGTATTAGGACAGATCTATGGCTACACCTTC
CAWSVLGQIYGYTF
>TRBV19|once|TRBJ2-7|13|-
TGTGCCAGTAGCAATATTGGGGCCGACGAGCAGTACTTC
CASSNIGADEQYF
>TRBV28|once|TRBJ2-7|12|-
TGTGCCAGCAGTCGCCGGTCCTACGAGCAGTACTTC
CASSRRSYEQYF
>TRBV6-5|-|TRBJ2-7|13|TRBD2
TGTGCCAGCACCCAGAGCGGGAGCTACGAGCAGTACTTC
CASTQSGSYEQYF
>TRBV7-2|-|TRBJ2-7|13|TRBD2
TGTGCCAGCAGCTTAGTACTAGCGGGAGCATCGTACTTC
CASSLVLAGASYF
>TRBV29-1|-|TRBJ2-7|14|TRBD1
TGCAGCGTTTCCCAACGACAGGGACCCTACGAGCAGTACTTC
CSVSQRQGPYEQYF
>TRBV6-5|-|TRBJ2-7|13|-
TGTGCCAGCAGTTACGTCAAGACCTACGAGCAGTACTTC
CASSYVKTYEQYF
>TRBV6-5|-|TRBJ1-2|15|-
TGTGCCAGCAGTTACTCGTTGACAGCTAACTATGGCTACACCTTC
CASSYSLTANYGYTF
>TRBV28|-|TRBJ1-5|14|-
TGTGCCAGCAGTCCCTCCCATGTCAATCAGCCCCAGCATTTT
CASSPSHVNQPQHF
>TRBV4-1|-|TRBJ2-7|15|-
TGCGCCAGCAGGCTGAGCCCAATCGGGGCCTCCGAGCAGTACTTC
CASRLSPIGASEQYF
>TRBV27|-|TRBJ1-4|13|-
TGTGCCAGCAGTTTTTGGGGGAACGAAAAACTGTTTTTT
CASSFWGNEKLFF
>TRBV4-1|-|TRBJ1-6|17|-
TGCGCCAGCAGCCAAGGGACAGCGAGCTCCTATAATTCACCCCTCCACTTT
CASSQGTASSYNSPLHF
>TRBV30|-|TRBJ2-5|14|-
TGTGCCTGGAGTGTAGGTGGAGAGGCTCGTCGGCAGTACTTC
CAWSVGGEARRQYF
>TRBV28|-|TRBJ1-2|15|-
TGTGCCAGCACCCTGCGGGGGCAGCCGAACTATGGCTACACCTTC
CASTLRGQPNYGYTF
>TRBV4-1|-|TRBJ1-5|16|-
TGCGCCAGCAGCCAAGGGACACCCTATAGCAATCAGCCCCAGCATTTT
CASSQGTPYSNQPQHF
>TRBV11-2|-|TRBJ2-2|18|TRBD2
TGTGCCAGCAGCTTAAAGACTAGCGGGACATCGAACACCGGGGAGCTGTTTTTT
CASSLKTSGTSNTGELFF
>TRBV6-6|-|TRBJ1-1|14|-
TGTGCCAGCACTAGGACTGAACAGAACACTGAAGCTTTCTTT
CASTRTEQNTEAFF
>TRBV6-1|-|TRBJ1-2|14|-
TGTGCCAGCAGCGAGAGGGGACGGCTCTATGGCTACACCTTC
CASSERGRLYGYTF
>TRBV20-1|-|TRBJ2-7|11|-
TGCAGTGCTAGAGACACCTACGAGCAGTACTTC
CSARDTYEQYF
>TRBV19|-|TRBJ2-5|14|TRBD1
TGTGCCAGTAGCCTGATCCCAGGGGGAGAGACCCAGTACTTC
CASSLIPGGETQYF
>TRBV28|-|TRBJ1-1|14|-
TGTGCCAGCAGGGCCCGGGCCGGTCGGACTGAAGCTTTCTTT
CASRARAGRTEAFF
>TRBV7-9|-|TRBJ2-5|12|-
TGTGCCAGCAGCCAATTGGAAGAGACCCAGTACTTC
CASSQLEETQYF
>TRBV4-1|-|TRBJ2-5|17|TRBD2
TGCGCCAGCAGCCAACTCCTAGCGGGAGGGCCCCAAGAGACCCAGTACTTC
CASSQLLAGGPQETQYF
>TRBV27|once|TRBJ1-1|13|-
TGTGCCAGCAGTCCTCCGGGGTCGGTTGGAGCTTTCTTT
CASSPPGSVGAFF
>TRBV4-1|-|TRBJ2-7|17|TRBD1
TGCGCCAGCAGCCAAGGCTTGACAGGGCCCGACTCCTACGAGCAGTACTTC
CASSQGLTGPDSYEQYF